This note documents a single TCR beta chain sequence. This entry comes from a study of blood T cell repertoires in COVID-19. The data were produced by immunoSEQ multiplex PCR, yet TCRdb's version contains in-frame clones alone and is incomplete. This sample has about 90,000 clones; roughly 80% occur once, and the top ten carry about 9.4%. The clonotype comes from a woman in her seventies with acute or convalescent COVID-19. Input material: peripheral blood.

The chain's CDR3 is CASSQDYNLYGYTF. The CDR3 nucleotides are TGCGCCAGCAGCCAAGACTATAACCTCTATGGCTACACCTTC. This chain links TRBV4-3 with TRBJ1-2; D is unclear. V was clipped by 0 bases and J by 4 bases, with 9 bases between them. Germline V gene sequence: CDR1 LGHNA, CDR2 YSLEER. CDR3 length equals 14 residues.